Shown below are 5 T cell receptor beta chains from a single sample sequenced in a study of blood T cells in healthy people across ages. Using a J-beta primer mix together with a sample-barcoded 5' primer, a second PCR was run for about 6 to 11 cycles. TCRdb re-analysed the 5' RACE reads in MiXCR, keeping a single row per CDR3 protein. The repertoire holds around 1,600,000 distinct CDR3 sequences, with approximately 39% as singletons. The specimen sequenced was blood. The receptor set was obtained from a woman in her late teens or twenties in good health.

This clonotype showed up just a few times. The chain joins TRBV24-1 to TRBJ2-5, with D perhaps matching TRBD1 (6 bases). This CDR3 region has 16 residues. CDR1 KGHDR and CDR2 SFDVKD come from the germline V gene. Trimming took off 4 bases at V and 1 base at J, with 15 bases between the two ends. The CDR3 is CATSDPTGAPQETQYF. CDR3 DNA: TGTGCCACCAGTGACCCGACAGGCGCCCCCCAAGAGACCCAGTACTTC.

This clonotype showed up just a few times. DNA of the CDR3: TGCGCCAGCAGCCCTTCCGGAGCGGGAGGTCGCGAGCAGTACTTC. It codes for CASSPSGAGGREQYF. This sequence joins TRBV5-1 and TRBJ2-7; 9 nucleotides align to TRBD2. V was pared by 4 bases and J by 6 bases, with 11 bases of the junction left unmatched. This CDR3 is 15 amino acids long. Germline CDR1 is SGHRS and CDR2 is YFSETQ.

The CDR3 region is CASRVRFGYYEQFF. Written as DNA, the CDR3 is TGCGCCAGCAGGGTTAGATTTGGCTACTACGAGCAGTTCTTC. The chain combines TRBV5-1 with TRBJ2-1; D unclear. Germline CDR1 SGHRS, CDR2 YFSETQ. The CDR3 is 14 residues long. V gave up 5 bases and J gave up 10 bases, with 19 bases separating them. Filled out from reference TRBV5-1 and TRBJ2-1, the complete variable domain reads KAGVTQTPRYLIKTRGQQVTLSCSPISGHRSVSWYQQTPGQGLQFLFEYFSETQRNKGNFPGRFSGRQFSNSRSEMNVSTLELGDSALYLCASRVRFGYYEQFFGPGTRLTVL.

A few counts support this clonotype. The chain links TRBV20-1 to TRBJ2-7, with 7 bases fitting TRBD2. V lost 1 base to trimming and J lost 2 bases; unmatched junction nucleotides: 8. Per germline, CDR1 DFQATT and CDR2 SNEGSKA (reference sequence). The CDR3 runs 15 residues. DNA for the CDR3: TGCAGTGCTAGAGGCGGGGAGGGGAGCGCCTACGAGCAGTACTTC. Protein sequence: CSARGGEGSAYEQYF.

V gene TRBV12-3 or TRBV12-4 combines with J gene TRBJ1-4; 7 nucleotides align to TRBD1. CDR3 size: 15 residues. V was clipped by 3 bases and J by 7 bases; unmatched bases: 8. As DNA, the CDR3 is TGTGCCAGCAGTTTGGTGACAGGGTCGGCTGAAAAACTGTTTTTT. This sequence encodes CASSLVTGSAEKLFF.